Listed here are 20 T cell receptor beta chains from one sample, sequenced in a study of blood T cell repertoires in COVID-19 (TCRdb year 2020). The library was made by the immunoSEQ multiplex PCR assay. TCRdb re-hosts the immuneACCESS table, in-frame sequences only. Its copies lack some clones; in the studies checked, an unresolved V gene accounts for under half of them, and the cause for the rest is not known. This sample gives 50,000 to 55,000 clones in total; roughly nine tenths of them show up just once. The ten largest clones take up more than 15% of the sample. Sequenced material: peripheral blood. The receptors originated from a human donor with active COVID-19. The donor label of this sample is uncertain.

The rearrangement links TRBV7-9 to TRBJ2-1; no firm D call. The ends were cut back, 0 bases at V and 7 bases at J, with 7 bases in the middle. The germline V gene encodes CDR1 SEHNR and CDR2 FQNEAQ (reference sequence). The CDR3 extends over 13 amino acids. This chain's CDR3 is CASSLAGGNEQFF. CDR3 sequence (DNA): TGTGCCAGCAGCTTAGCTGGCGGAAATGAGCAGTTCTTC.

The chain couples TRBV10-3 to TRBJ2-3; 7 positions match TRBD2. Trimming took 2 bases from V and 3 from J; bases not matched to a gene: 2. Per germline, CDR1 ENHRY and CDR2 SYGVKD. The CDR3 loop spans 14 amino acids. CDR3 protein: CAISEGLETDTQYF. The DNA for the CDR3 is TGTGCCATCAGTGAGGGACTAGAAACAGATACGCAGTATTTT.

The rearrangement joins TRBV3-1 (or the pseudogene TRBV3-2) to TRBJ1-2; 8 bases line up with TRBD1. V lost 3 bases, J lost 8 bases, and 14 bases stayed unmatched. The CDR3 has 16 residues. Germline lookup yields CDR1 LGHDT and CDR2 YNNKEL (reference sequence). CDR3: CASSHQDRVMSSGYTF. CDR3 nucleotide sequence: TGTGCCAGCAGCCACCAGGACAGGGTGATGTCTAGCGGCTACACCTTC.

The chain is built from TRBV19 and TRBJ2-7; 9 bases are a match to TRBD1. The CDR3 spans 15 residues. Germline CDR1 is LNHDA and CDR2 is SQIVND (reference sequence). V gave up 3 bases and J gave up 5 bases; unmatched junction bases: 8. Written as DNA, the CDR3 is TGTGCCAGTAGTATCTTCGGACAGGGGAGCCACGAGCAGTACTTC. Its protein is CASSIFGQGSHEQYF.

In its sample, this clone was seen once. The chain combines TRBV2 with TRBJ2-5, with 7 bases identical to TRBD1. This CDR3 contains 15 residues. Losses at the gene ends were 4 bases for V and 5 bases for J; bases not matched to a gene: 10. CDR1 SNHLY and CDR2 FYNNEI come from the germline V gene. CDR3: CASSVEGGDMETQYF. CDR3 DNA sequence: TGTGCCAGCAGTGTGGAAGGGGGCGATATGGAGACCCAGTACTTC.

The V and J genes are TRBV13 and TRBJ1-2, with 11 bases fitting TRBD1. Germline CDR1 is PRHDT and CDR2 is FYEKMQ (reference sequence). CDR3 length: 13 amino acids. The trim removed 7 bases at V and 6 bases at J, leaving 4 bases unmatched. The CDR3 reads CASTRDRGDGYTF. CDR3 DNA: TGTGCCAGCACCCGGGACAGGGGGGATGGCTACACCTTC.

The chain links TRBV19 to TRBJ1-2; D uncertain. CDR3 length: 16 residues. Per germline, CDR1 LNHDA and CDR2 SQIVND (reference sequence). The V end was cut by 3 bases, the J end by 4 bases, with 18 bases between. The CDR3 loop reads CASSMSTGISVYGYTF. CDR3 bases: TGTGCCAGTAGTATGTCCACCGGGATCAGCGTCTATGGCTACACCTTC.

J is TRBJ2-7 and V is TRBV6-5, with 10 bases that match TRBD2. The CDR3 loop spans 15 amino acids. J lost 3 bases, V lost 6 bases, and 8 bases had no gene match. Germline loops: CDR1 MNHEY, CDR2 SVGAGI. CDR3 residues: CASSLLSGGDYEQYF. CDR3 DNA: TGTGCCAGCAGCCTGTTGAGCGGGGGGGACTACGAGCAGTACTTC.

This chain links TRBV4-3 with TRBJ2-2; TRBD1 matches at 9 bases. The V gene's germline CDR1 is LGHNA and CDR2 YSLEER. The CDR3 has 19 amino acids. After removal of 0 bases from V and 1 base from J, the junction contained 9 bases not matched to a gene. The CDR3 sequence: CASSQDGQGRRGNTGELFF. The CDR3 region has the DNA TGCGCCAGCAGCCAAGACGGACAGGGGCGTCGAGGGAACACCGGGGAGCTGTTTTTT.

V is TRBV10-3 and J is TRBJ2-7; the D gene is possibly TRBD1 (5 bases). This CDR3 comprises 14 residues. Germline CDR1 reads ENHRY; CDR2 reads SYGVKD. Trimming pared 0 bases from V and 5 bases from J, leaving 11 bases between. The CDR3 bases are TGTGCCATCAGTGAGTCTTTACAGGTCCACGAGCAGTACTTC. This translates into CAISESLQVHEQYF.

This chain joins TRBV9 and TRBJ2-3, with TRBD2 matching 8 bases. J gave up 0 bases and V 0 bases, and 3 bases lay outside the gene matches. The CDR3 consists of 16 residues. CDR1 and CDR2 from the germline V gene are SGDLS and YYNGEE. This chain's CDR3 is CASSVVPSGSTDTQYF. CDR3 DNA: TGTGCCAGCAGCGTAGTCCCTAGCGGGAGCACAGATACGCAGTATTTT.

This rearrangement joins TRBV7-2 to TRBJ2-3; TRBD2 aligns across 10 bases. Losses at the gene ends were 3 bases for V and 3 bases for J; bases not matched to a gene: 3. The CDR3 is made up of 15 amino acids. Germline V gene sequence: CDR1 SGHTA, CDR2 FQGNSA. The CDR3 loop reads CASSLQAGGTDTQYF. The CDR3 nucleotides are TGTGCCAGCAGCTTGCAAGCGGGGGGGACAGATACGCAGTATTTT. Full variable domain (missing parts from reference TRBV7-2 and TRBJ2-3): GAGVSQSPSNKVTEKGKDVELRCDPISGHTALYWYRQSLGQGLEFLIYFQGNSAPDKSGLPSDRFSAERTGGSVSTLTIQRTQQEDSAVYLCASSLQAGGTDTQYFGPGTRLTVL.

V and J are TRBV2 and TRBJ2-2; 8 nucleotides match TRBD2. Losses at the gene ends were 0 bases for V and 1 base for J; bases not matched to a gene: 4. Germline V CDR1 and CDR2: SNHLY, FYNNEI. The CDR3 is made up of 17 amino acids. The CDR3 loop reads CASSEARTSQNTGELFF. In DNA, the CDR3 is TGTGCCAGCAGTGAAGCGCGGACTAGCCAGAACACCGGGGAGCTGTTTTTT.

The V and J genes are TRBV2 and TRBJ2-1, with a weak D call TRBD1 (5 bases). CDR1 is SNHLY and CDR2 is FYNNEI in the germline V gene. The CDR3 sequence is 11 residues long. Trimming pared 6 bases from V and 9 bases from J, leaving 9 bases between. CDR3 region: CASSQGTEQFF. In DNA form, the CDR3 reads TGTGCCAGCAGCCAGGGTACTGAGCAGTTCTTC. The full variable domain, its missing parts supplied by reference TRBV2 and TRBJ2-1, is EPEVTQTPSHQVTQMGQEVILRCVPISNHLYFYWYRQILGQKVEFLVSFYNNEISEKSEIFDDQFSVERPDGSNFTLKIRSTKLEDSAMYFCASSQGTEQFFGPGTRLTVL.

This chain links TRBV6-5 with TRBJ1-2; no clear D gene. V lost 2 bases to trimming and J lost 3 bases, with 7 bases between them. In germline, CDR1 is MNHEY, CDR2 SVGAGI. The CDR3 covers 13 residues. CDR3 in amino acids: CASSYEVHYGYTF. The CDR3 nucleotides read TGTGCCAGCAGTTACGAGGTACACTATGGCTACACCTTC.

The genes are TRBV12-3 or TRBV12-4 and TRBJ2-2; no definite D call. V lost 2 bases and J 6 bases, leaving 7 bases between the germline ends. The CDR3 spans 13 residues. The CDR3 protein is CASSLRGAGELFF. The CDR3 DNA is TGTGCCAGCAGTTTACGAGGAGCCGGGGAGCTGTTTTTT.

V is TRBV4-3 and J is TRBJ2-1, with 13 bases aligning to TRBD2. This CDR3 contains 16 residues. After removal of 1 base from V and 4 bases from J, the junction contained 1 base not matched to a gene. Per the germline V gene, CDR1 is LGHNA and CDR2 is YSLEER. The CDR3 DNA sequence: TGCGCCAGCAGCCAAGGGACTAGCGGGGGATACAATGAGCAGTTCTTC. Encoded protein: CASSQGTSGGYNEQFF.

V gene TRBV20-1 combines with J gene TRBJ2-3, with TRBD2 matching over 13 bases. V shed 3 bases, J shed 1 base, and the junction held 4 bases outside the gene matches. There are 16 residues in the CDR3. Germline V gene sequence: CDR1 DFQATT, CDR2 SNEGSKA (reference sequence). For the CDR3, the DNA is TGCAGTGCTAGTACTAGCGGGGGGGCCGGCACAGATACGCAGTATTTT. This codes for CSASTSGGAGTDTQYF.

The chain combines TRBV2 with TRBJ1-4, with D maybe TRBD1 (6 bases). V lost 6 bases to trimming and J lost 0 bases, with 11 bases between them. Germline CDR1 and CDR2: SNHLY and FYNNEI. The CDR3 has 15 residues. The CDR3 region is CASRRTDATNEKLFF. The CDR3 DNA is TGTGCCAGCAGAAGGACAGACGCAACTAATGAAAAACTGTTTTTT. Using reference TRBV2 and TRBJ1-4 for the parts outside the CDR3, the full variable domain is EPEVTQTPSHQVTQMGQEVILRCVPISNHLYFYWYRQILGQKVEFLVSFYNNEISEKSEIFDDQFSVERPDGSNFTLKIRSTKLEDSAMYFCASRRTDATNEKLFFGSGTQLSVL.

The rearrangement links TRBV11-3 to TRBJ2-2, with TRBD1 matching 8 bases. Losses at the gene ends were 6 bases for V and 2 bases for J; bases not matched to a gene: 8. Germline CDR1 reads SGHNT; CDR2 reads YENEEA. CDR3 size: 16 residues. CDR3 amino acids: CASRATGGHNTGELFF. CDR3 in DNA: TGTGCCAGCAGGGCAACAGGGGGTCATAACACCGGGGAGCTGTTTTTT. Based on the CDR3 plus reference TRBV11-3 and TRBJ2-2, the full variable domain is EAGVVQSPRYKIIEKKQPVAFWCNPISGHNTLYWYLQNLGQGPELLIRYENEEAVDDSQLPKDRFSAERLKGVDSTLKIQPAELGDSAVYLCASRATGGHNTGELFFGEGSRLTVL.